The 11 T cell receptor beta chains below were found in one sample sequenced in a study of T cell changes during pregnancy in multiple sclerosis. TCRdb keeps only in-frame clones here, not all; method: immunoSEQ multiplex PCR. This table holds 50,000 to 75,000 clones, more than 90% found once. The sample was peripheral blood, taken in the first trimester of pregnancy. These TCRs come from a female donor in good health, enrolled as a control in a pregnancy study.

The chain uses TRBV4-1 and TRBJ2-2, with a possible D match to TRBD2 (5 bases). Deletions cut 0 bases from V and 9 bases from J, with 14 bases between. The CDR3 has 15 amino acids. Germline V gives CDR1 MGHRA, CDR2 YSYEKL. CDR3 residues: CASSQDLNRGRELFF. The CDR3 DNA reads TGCGCCAGCAGCCAAGATCTAAACCGGGGTAGGGAGCTGTTTTTT.

This clone appeared a few times. CDR3 amino acids: CASHRAKDRGYLDTEAFF. The CDR3 DNA sequence: TGTGCCAGCCATCGAGCCAAGGACAGGGGGTATTTGGACACTGAAGCTTTCTTT. The chain joins TRBV28 to TRBJ1-1, with TRBD1 identical over 10 bases. Germline values: CDR1 MDHEN, CDR2 SYDVKM. This CDR3 has 18 amino acids. The ends lost 8 bases at V and 3 bases at J; junction bases unmatched: 18.

The chain uses TRBV11-2 and TRBJ2-7, with 7 bases that match TRBD1. This CDR3 comprises 15 residues. V trimming: 3 bases; J trimming: 0 bases; junction bases outside the gene matches: 5. CDR1 SGHAT and CDR2 FQNNGV come from the germline V gene. In DNA form, the CDR3 reads TGTGCCAGCAGCTTCACCGGGACAGCCTCCTACGAGCAGTACTTC. Protein sequence: CASSFTGTASYEQYF.

Written as DNA, the CDR3 is TGTGCCAGCAGTCGGGACAGCTCAAGCACTGAAGCTTTCTTT. Encoded protein: CASSRDSSSTEAFF. This chain uses TRBV6-5 with TRBJ1-1, with TRBD1 matching over 7 bases. The germline gives CDR1 MNHEY, CDR2 SVGAGI. J lost 4 bases, V lost 5 bases, and 7 bases had no gene match. The CDR3 extends over 14 amino acids.

The chain employs TRBV9 and TRBJ2-7, with 9 bases matching TRBD2. Germline loops: CDR1 SGDLS, CDR2 YYNGEE. The CDR3 is 17 residues long. The trim removed 0 bases at V and 3 bases at J, leaving 10 bases unmatched. CDR3 loop: CASSVGIAGANNYEQYF. CDR3 nucleotides: TGTGCCAGCAGCGTAGGGATAGCGGGGGCCAACAACTACGAGCAGTACTTC.

As DNA, the CDR3 is TGTGCCAGCAGCCCCCGGACAGGGGTGGTGGCGTCTCAGCCCCAGCATTTT. Its protein is CASSPRTGVVASQPQHF. The chain uses TRBV7-8 and TRBJ1-5, with 9 bases matching TRBD1. Germline V gene lookup returns CDR1 SGHVS and CDR2 FQNEAQ. The CDR3 runs to 17 residues. V lost 5 bases and J lost 6; bases outside the gene matches: 14. The full variable domain, its missing parts supplied by reference TRBV7-8 and TRBJ1-5, is GAGVSQSPRYKVAKRGQDVALRCDPISGHVSLFWYQQALGQGPEFLTYFQNEAQLDKSGLPSDRFFAERPEGSVSTLKIQRTQQEDSAVYLCASSPRTGVVASQPQHFGDGTRLSIL.

This chain uses TRBV5-1 with TRBJ1-1, with D tentatively TRBD1 (5 bases). The CDR3 contains 16 residues. CDR1 and CDR2 (germline): SGHRS, YFSETQ. Deletions cut 4 bases from V and 0 bases from J, with 16 bases between. The CDR3 coding sequence is TGCGCCAGCAGCCCGCTCGAGGGACTTATGAACACTGAAGCTTTCTTT. This codes for CASSPLEGLMNTEAFF. The full variable domain, rest sourced from reference TRBV5-1 and TRBJ1-1, is KAGVTQTPRYLIKTRGQQVTLSCSPISGHRSVSWYQQTPGQGLQFLFEYFSETQRNKGNFPGRFSGRQFSNSRSEMNVSTLELGDSALYLCASSPLEGLMNTEAFFGQGTRLTVV.

The chain employs TRBV7-6 and TRBJ1-5, with a weak D call TRBD1 (5 bases). V was cut by 5 bases and J by 8 bases, with 10 bases left in between. The CDR3 has 12 amino acids. The germline gives CDR1 SGHVS, CDR2 FNYEAQ. The CDR3 DNA is TGTGCCAGCAGCCCGAAAGGGGAGCCCCAGCATTTT. Its protein is CASSPKGEPQHF.

The chain recombines TRBV9 with TRBJ2-7; D perhaps matches TRBD2 (6 bases). The CDR3 contains 15 residues. CDR1 and CDR2 from the germline V gene are SGDLS and YYNGEE. V lost 3 bases and J lost 0, with 13 bases in between. Written as DNA, the CDR3 is TGTGCCAGCAGCGGCGGGACTCCTGCCTCCTACGAGCAGTACTTC. Translated, it gives CASSGGTPASYEQYF.

The rearrangement links TRBV6-5 to TRBJ1-2, with 8 nucleotides matching TRBD1. Germline V gene sequence: CDR1 MNHEY, CDR2 SVGAGI. This CDR3 contains 13 residues. With 6 bases clipped from V and 2 bases from J, the junction kept 2 bases outside the gene matches. The DNA of the CDR3 is TGTGCCAGCAGCCGGGACAGGAACTATGGCTACACCTTC. Translating gives CASSRDRNYGYTF.

The chain joins TRBV4-2 to TRBJ1-5, with 7 bases matching TRBD1. Germline CDR1 reads LGHNA; CDR2 reads YNFKEQ. J gave up 2 bases and V 4 bases, and 2 bases lay outside the gene matches. The length of the CDR3 is 14 residues. Here the CDR3 reads CASSRQGGNQPQHF. CDR3 DNA: TGTGCCAGCAGCCGACAGGGTGGCAATCAGCCCCAGCATTTT.